A selection of T cell receptor beta chains follows, all from one sample in a study of blood T cell repertoires in COVID-19. Profiled with immunoSEQ multiplex PCR; TCRdb holds only in-frame clones, not every one. The sample lists hundreds of thousands of clones, about 90% occurring once. Sequencing was carried out using peripheral blood. All receptors derive from a woman in her late teens or twenties who had recovered from COVID-19. Each CDR3 is given with its conserved first and last residue. Each record gives: J gene, V gene, D gene, clone size, CDR3 DNA, CDR3 protein. The D gene is left open where the match is weak. Clone size is not always given. Where it is, it says once, few, many or a class for expanded clones.

>TRBJ1-1|TRBV30|NA|once
TGTGCTGGCCGATTGAACACTGAAGCTTTCTTT
CAGRLNTEAFF
>TRBJ1-1|TRBV9|TRBD1|NA
TGTGCCAGCAGCGTAGATTCTCACCCCGGGACAGCGAACACTGAAGCTTTCTTT
CASSVDSHPGTANTEAFF
>TRBJ2-5|TRBV5-1|NA|NA
TGCGCCAGCAGTTGGGCCCCGATGGAGACCCAGTACTTC
CASSWAPMETQYF
>TRBJ1-2|TRBV19|TRBD1|few
TGTGCCAGTAGTCCACAGGGGTATGGCTACACCTTC
CASSPQGYGYTF
>TRBJ1-2|TRBV29-1|NA|NA
TGCAGCGCCACCCGGGGGGGGGCTAACTATGGCTACACCTTC
CSATRGGANYGYTF
>TRBJ2-5|TRBV11-2|TRBD2|NA
TGTGCCAGCAGCTTCCCCGGGAGGGTAGCGACCCAGTACTTC
CASSFPGRVATQYF
>TRBJ2-3|TRBV6-5|NA|NA
TGTGCCAGCAGTTACAGCAGGGTGGCAGATACGCAGTATTTT
CASSYSRVADTQYF
>TRBJ1-1|TRBV4-1|TRBD1|NA
TGCGCCAGCAGCCTCGGGACAGGGGAGGACACTGAAGCTTTCTTT
CASSLGTGEDTEAFF
>TRBJ1-1|TRBV5-6|NA|NA
TGTGCCAGCAGCTTGACAGGGAGGGCTGAAGCTTTCTTT
CASSLTGRAEAFF
>TRBJ1-5|TRBV30|TRBD1|NA
TGTGCCTGGAGGGACAGGGCCGACCAGCCCCAGCATTTT
CAWRDRADQPQHF
>TRBJ2-1|TRBV4-3|NA|once
TGCGCCAGCAGCCAAGAAGTGCTAGCCCCATACAATGAGCAGTTCTTC
CASSQEVLAPYNEQFF
>TRBJ2-2|TRBV2|TRBD1|NA
TGTGCCAGCAGAGGGACAGGGGGCGGATCCGGGGAGCTGTTTTTT
CASRGTGGGSGELFF
>TRBJ2-2|TRBV9|NA|NA
TGTGCCAGCAGCGTAAGGTTCGGGGAGAGCACCGGGGAGCTGTTTTTT
CASSVRFGESTGELFF
>TRBJ1-3|TRBV19|NA|NA
TGTGCCAGTAGTATCCGCGAGACAGGTAGTTTTGGTGACACCATATATTTT
CASSIRETGSFGDTIYF
>TRBJ2-1|TRBV5-6|NA|NA
TGTGCCAGCAGCTTGTTAGTTGGGAGTATTACCTACAATGAGCAGTTCTTC
CASSLLVGSITYNEQFF
>TRBJ1-4|TRBV5-1|NA|NA
TGCGCCAGCAGCTTATCCGGGGTTAATGAAAAACTGTTTTTT
CASSLSGVNEKLFF
>TRBJ1-1|TRBV7-2|NA|NA
TGTGCCAGCAGCTCACACCCCGTTCGGGGAGGCACTGAAGCTTTCTTT
CASSSHPVRGGTEAFF
>TRBJ1-3|TRBV2|NA|NA
TGTGCCAGCAGTGCCGAGGGAAGAGGCTTGGGCTCTGGAAACACCATATATTTT
CASSAEGRGLGSGNTIYF
>TRBJ2-1|TRBV3-1/TRBV3-2|TRBD2|NA
TGTGCCAGCAGCCATGTAAGGACTAGCGGACTGCAGTTCTTC
CASSHVRTSGLQFF
>TRBJ2-5|TRBV6-2/TRBV6-3|TRBD2|NA
TGTGCCAGCAGTTACTCGGATCCTTCTAGCGGGAGTCCCGGGACCCAGTACTTC
CASSYSDPSSGSPGTQYF
>TRBJ1-5|TRBV6-2/TRBV6-3|NA|NA
TGTGCCAGCAGTGCCTACCCCCAGCCCCAGCATTTT
CASSAYPQPQHF
>TRBJ1-2|TRBV6-1|TRBD1|NA
TGTGCCAGCAGTGAAACAGGGGAGAGAGGCTACACCTTC
CASSETGERGYTF
>TRBJ2-1|TRBV5-1|NA|once
TGCGCCAGTTGGGAGAGCGGCGGCTCCTACAATGAGCAGTTCTTC
CASWESGGSYNEQFF
>TRBJ1-3|TRBV14|TRBD1|NA
TGTGCCAGCAGCGACAGGGTTACGGACACCATATATTTT
CASSDRVTDTIYF
>TRBJ1-5|TRBV6-6|NA|NA
TGTGCCAGCAGTTACACTCCCAATCAGCCCCAGCATTTT
CASSYTPNQPQHF
>TRBJ2-3|TRBV19|TRBD1|NA
TGTGCCAGTAGTATCGGGACAGGGGGCACAGATACGCAGTATTTT
CASSIGTGGTDTQYF
>TRBJ1-1|TRBV6-2/TRBV6-3|TRBD1|NA
TGTGCCAGCAGTTACATTGGGACAGGGCATAGAGCTTTCTTT
CASSYIGTGHRAFF
>TRBJ1-6|TRBV7-2|TRBD1|once
TGTGCCAGCCGGGTGGCGGGACAGGGGTTGTCACCCCTCCACTTT
CASRVAGQGLSPLHF
>TRBJ1-5|TRBV6-5|NA|NA
TGTGCCAGCAGTTACGCCGGGACCCAGCATTTT
CASSYAGTQHF
>TRBJ1-3|TRBV5-1|NA|NA
TGCGCCAGCGCAGAAGGGGAGGGTGGAAACACCATATATTTT
CASAEGEGGNTIYF
>TRBJ2-1|TRBV5-4|NA|NA
TGTGCCAGCAGGTTGTGGATACTAGCTGGTTCCTACAATGAGCAGTTCTTC
CASRLWILAGSYNEQFF
>TRBJ1-1|TRBV29-1|NA|once
TGCAGCGTCTTTCGGGTGCGGAACACTGAAGCTTTCTTT
CSVFRVRNTEAFF
>TRBJ2-1|TRBV19|TRBD2|NA
TGTGCCAGTAGTCTCCATAGCGGGAATGAGCAGTTCTTC
CASSLHSGNEQFF
>TRBJ1-2|TRBV11-2|TRBD1|NA
TGTGCCAGCAGCTTAGGGGACAGGGCGGGAAACTATGGCTACACCTTC
CASSLGDRAGNYGYTF
>TRBJ2-1|TRBV27|TRBD2|NA
TGTGCCAGCAGACCTAGCGGGAGGGCCAATGAGCAGTTCTTC
CASRPSGRANEQFF
>TRBJ2-1|TRBV5-6|NA|NA
TGTGCCAGCAGCTTAAGGGGGACAAAGATATTGGATGAGCAGTTCTTC
CASSLRGTKILDEQFF
>TRBJ1-3|TRBV19|TRBD1|NA
TGTGCCAGTAGTAACCGGAGGACAGGGCATGAAAACACCATATATTTT
CASSNRRTGHENTIYF
>TRBJ2-3|TRBV7-2|TRBD2|NA
TGTGCCAGCAGCTCGCTAGGACTAGCGGAAGCAGATACGCAGTATTTT
CASSSLGLAEADTQYF
>TRBJ2-3|TRBV4-3|TRBD2|NA
TGCGCCAGCAGCCATCCGGGACTAGCGGGCCTTTATACCACAGATACGCAGTATTTT
CASSHPGLAGLYTTDTQYF
>TRBJ1-1|TRBV6-2/TRBV6-3|NA|NA
TGTGCCAGCAGTTATTCCAGGGCCATTAACTCTGAAGCTTTCTTT
CASSYSRAINSEAFF
>TRBJ1-5|TRBV4-3|NA|NA
TGCGCCAGCAGCCAAGATGAGGGAGTCAATCAGCCCCAGCATTTT
CASSQDEGVNQPQHF
>TRBJ1-2|TRBV9|TRBD1|NA
TGTGCCAGCAGCTTTCGACAGGGCTATGGCTACACCTTC
CASSFRQGYGYTF
>TRBJ2-3|TRBV5-5|TRBD1|NA
TGTGCCAGCAGCCCACCAGGGGGCAGGGGCACAGATACGCAGTATTTT
CASSPPGGRGTDTQYF
>TRBJ1-1|TRBV5-6|NA|NA
TGTGCCAGCAGCTTGCATCAGGATTTGGTGAACACTGAAGCTTTCTTT
CASSLHQDLVNTEAFF
>TRBJ2-5|TRBV5-4|TRBD2|NA
TGTGCCAGCAGCTCCACTAGCGGGAGTTCATCAAAGACCCAGTACTTC
CASSSTSGSSSKTQYF
>TRBJ1-1|TRBV19|TRBD1|NA
TGTGCCAGTAGTTCCGACAGGGTGGACACTGAAGCTTTCTTT
CASSSDRVDTEAFF
>TRBJ1-6|TRBV27|NA|once
TGTGCCAGCAGTTTCAGGGTGTTTAATTCACCCCTCCACTTT
CASSFRVFNSPLHF
>TRBJ1-2|TRBV11-3|NA|NA
TGTGCCAGCAGCTTAGGCGGCTATGGCTACACCTTC
CASSLGGYGYTF
>TRBJ2-1|TRBV2|TRBD2|NA
TGTGCCAGCAGAGGGACGGGAGGGTCTAATGAGCAGTTCTTC
CASRGTGGSNEQFF
>TRBJ1-6|TRBV7-6|TRBD1|NA
TGTGCCAGCAGCTTAGCACGACAGGGAAATTCACCCCTCCACTTT
CASSLARQGNSPLHF
>TRBJ1-3|TRBV15|NA|NA
TGTGCCACCAGCAGGAGTTTTTACTCTGGAAACACCATATATTTT
CATSRSFYSGNTIYF